The 8 T cell receptor beta chains listed next were all sequenced from one sample in a study of OX40 agonist ivuxolimab in advanced cancers. Here immunoSEQ multiplex PCR was the method, and the copy in TCRdb shows in-frame clones only, minus some. The sample yields roughly 45,000 clones, 85% to 95% seen once. The sequences come from CD4+ or CD8+ T cells sorted from blood, collected in a trial of the OX40 agonist ivuxolimab. The receptors originated from an adult with an advanced solid tumor such as melanoma, head and neck, liver or kidney cancer.

The rearrangement joins TRBV15 to TRBJ1-1; D call uncertain. The CDR3 has 13 residues. V was clipped by 2 bases and J by 4 bases, with 8 bases between them. The germline V gene encodes CDR1 LNHNV and CDR2 YYDKDF (reference sequence). The CDR3 DNA follows: TGTGCCACCAGCAGATCACCGGGCACTGAAGCTTTCTTT. Its translation: CATSRSPGTEAFF.

The CDR3: CASSVEGFDTQYF. As DNA, the CDR3 is TGTGCCAGCAGCGTAGAGGGGTTTGATACGCAGTATTTT. This chain joins TRBV9 and TRBJ2-3; D perhaps matches TRBD1 (5 bases). This CDR3 region has 13 residues. With 0 bases removed from V and 6 bases from J, the gap between germline ends came to 8 bases. Germline V gene lookup returns CDR1 SGDLS and CDR2 YYNGEE.

V usage is TRBV15 and J usage is TRBJ2-1; TRBD2 might be the D (5 bases). Germline CDR1 and CDR2: LNHNV and YYDKDF (reference sequence). This CDR3 is 14 amino acids long. Deletions cut 1 base from V and 10 bases from J, with 14 bases between. CDR3 loop: CATSRGERLPEQFF. The CDR3 region has the DNA TGTGCCACCAGCAGAGGTGAGCGACTACCCGAGCAGTTCTTC. The variable domain in full, with the rest retrieved from reference TRBV15 and TRBJ2-1, is DAMVIQNPRYQVTQFGKPVTLSCSQTLNHNVMYWYQQKSSQAPKLLFHYYDKDFNNEADTPDNFQSRRPNTSFCFLDIRSPGLGDTAMYLCATSRGERLPEQFFGPGTRLTVL.

The chain employs TRBV27 and TRBJ1-5; D gene uncertain. The CDR3 loop spans 14 amino acids. Trimming left V 2 bases short and J 0 bases short, with 5 bases between. Germline CDR1 and CDR2: MNHEY and SMNVEV (reference sequence). The CDR3 bases are TGTGCCAGCAGTTTAGCCCCTAGCAATCAGCCCCAGCATTTT. This gives the protein CASSLAPSNQPQHF.

The chain recombines TRBV11-2 with TRBJ2-2; D is unclear. The CDR3 has 11 amino acids. Germline V CDR1 and CDR2: SGHAT, FQNNGV. The ends were cut back, 6 bases at V and 5 bases at J, with 4 bases in the middle. The CDR3 DNA sequence: TGTGCCAGCAGAGGGACCGGGGAGCTGTTTTTT. Its protein product is CASRGTGELFF.

A single count supports this clone. The V gene is TRBV2, the J gene TRBJ1-4; TRBD1 agrees at 8 bases. Germline CDR1 is SNHLY and CDR2 is FYNNEI. V was clipped by 10 bases and J by 4 bases; unmatched bases: 5. The length of the CDR3 is 13 residues. CDR3 coding DNA: TGTGCCATCGGGACAGGCAATAATGAAAAACTGTTTTTT. This gives the protein CAIGTGNNEKLFF.

The V gene is TRBV15, the J gene TRBJ2-3; possibly TRBD1 for D (6 bases). Germline lookup yields CDR1 LNHNV and CDR2 YYDKDF (reference sequence). Trimming removed 6 bases at V and 3 bases at J, with 10 bases between. This CDR3 is built from 13 residues. The DNA of the CDR3 is TGTGCCACCAGACCTACAGGGACAGATACGCAGTATTTT. Translated: CATRPTGTDTQYF. The full variable domain, completed using reference TRBV15 and TRBJ2-3, is DAMVIQNPRYQVTQFGKPVTLSCSQTLNHNVMYWYQQKSSQAPKLLFHYYDKDFNNEADTPDNFQSRRPNTSFCFLDIRSPGLGDTAMYLCATRPTGTDTQYFGPGTRLTVL.

J is TRBJ1-3 and V is TRBV19; 7 bases map to TRBD1. With 3 bases clipped from V and 0 bases from J, the junction kept 8 bases outside the gene matches. Germline loops: CDR1 LNHDA, CDR2 SQIVND (reference sequence). The length of the CDR3 is 17 residues. CDR3 sequence reads: CASSIWAGGSSGNTIYF. The CDR3 nucleotides read TGTGCCAGTAGTATCTGGGCAGGGGGAAGCTCTGGAAACACCATATATTTT.